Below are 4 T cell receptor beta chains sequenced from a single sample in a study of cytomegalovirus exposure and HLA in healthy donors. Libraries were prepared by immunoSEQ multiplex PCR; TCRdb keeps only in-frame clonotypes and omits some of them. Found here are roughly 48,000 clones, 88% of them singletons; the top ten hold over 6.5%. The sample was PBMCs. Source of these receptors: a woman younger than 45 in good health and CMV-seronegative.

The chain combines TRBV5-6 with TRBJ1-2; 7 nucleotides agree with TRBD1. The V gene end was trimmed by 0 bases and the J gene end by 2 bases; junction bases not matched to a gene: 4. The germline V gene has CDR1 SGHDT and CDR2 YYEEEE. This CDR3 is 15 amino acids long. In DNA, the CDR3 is TGTGCCAGCAGCTTGGCTTCCAGGGGGAACTATGGCTACACCTTC. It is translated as CASSLASRGNYGYTF.

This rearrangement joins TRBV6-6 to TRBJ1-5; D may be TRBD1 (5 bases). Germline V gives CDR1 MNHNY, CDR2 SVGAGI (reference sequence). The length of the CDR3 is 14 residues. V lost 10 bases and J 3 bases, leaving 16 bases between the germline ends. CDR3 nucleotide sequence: TGTGCCACCCGGGGGGGGGAATACAATCAGCCCCAGCATTTT. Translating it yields CATRGGEYNQPQHF.

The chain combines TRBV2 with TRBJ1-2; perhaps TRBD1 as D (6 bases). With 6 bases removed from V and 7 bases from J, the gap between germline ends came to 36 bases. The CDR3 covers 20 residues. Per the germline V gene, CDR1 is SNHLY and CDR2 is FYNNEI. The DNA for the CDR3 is TGTGCCAGCAGCGGGATCCCTCCAGGACTGTTAAAAGGGGGTCCTTTTGGCTACACCTTC. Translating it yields CASSGIPPGLLKGGPFGYTF.

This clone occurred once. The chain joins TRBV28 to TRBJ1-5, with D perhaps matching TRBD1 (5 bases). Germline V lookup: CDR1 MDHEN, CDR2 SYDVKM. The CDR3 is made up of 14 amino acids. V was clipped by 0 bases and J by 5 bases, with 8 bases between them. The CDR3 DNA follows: TGTGCCAGCAGTTTATGGGGGCCGGATCAGCCCCAGCATTTT. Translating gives CASSLWGPDQPQHF.